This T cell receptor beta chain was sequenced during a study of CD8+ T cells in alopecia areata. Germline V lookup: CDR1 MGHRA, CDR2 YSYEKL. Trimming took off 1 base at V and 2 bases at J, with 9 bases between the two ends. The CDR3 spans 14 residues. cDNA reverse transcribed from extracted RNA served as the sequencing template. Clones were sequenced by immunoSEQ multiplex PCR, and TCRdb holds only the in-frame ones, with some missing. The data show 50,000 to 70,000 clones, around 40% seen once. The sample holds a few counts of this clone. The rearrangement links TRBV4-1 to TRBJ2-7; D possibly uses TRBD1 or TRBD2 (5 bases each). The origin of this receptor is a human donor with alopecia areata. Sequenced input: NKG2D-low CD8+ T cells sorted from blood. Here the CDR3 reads CASSQGQGAYEQYF. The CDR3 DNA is TGCGCCAGCAGCCAAGGGCAGGGAGCCTACGAGCAGTACTTC.